This record covers a single T cell receptor (delta chain). Antigen specificity is unknown. This record belongs to a study of Vδ1+ human thymocytes. Study-level results: Highly polyclonal TRG and TRD repertoires with Gaussian CDR3 length distributions appeared in thymus. Roughly 22% of thymic delta-chain sequences were Vdelta2, with few Vdelta3, unlike blood Vdelta1+ controls.

Sequences come from RNA converted to cDNA by reverse transcription. CDR3 amplicons came from multiplex PCR with pooled V-gene forward and constant-region reverse primers. TCRdb fed the multiplex PCR reads into CATT to redo clone calling. The profile shows roughly 76,000 delta-chain clones, roughly a third of them singletons. V was clipped by 5 bases and J by 7 bases; unmatched bases: 23. Germline-derived CDR1 and CDR2 are TSWWSYY and QGS. This CDR3 region has 19 residues. The chain combines TRDV1 with TRDJ1; 9 bases agree with TRDD3. The sequenced material came from Vdelta1+ gamma-delta thymocytes from the thymus. Stated subset: FACS-sorted CD3+ TCRalphabeta- TCRVdelta1+ TCRVdelta2- thymocytes. This receptor was obtained from a boy under three years old who had congenital heart surgery. The CDR3 here is CALGLNGEGDTKGGGKLIF. DNA for the CDR3: TGTGCTCTTGGGCTTAACGGTGAGGGGGATACAAAAGGAGGAGGTAAACTCATCTTT.